The clone carrying this TCR beta chain showed up many times. What it binds is not known. This specimen comes from a study of T cells in Graves' hyperthyroidism and ophthalmopathy. Study details: Any treatment followed the collection of peripheral blood at initial diagnosis. Study-wide results and limits: Most thyroid-expanded clonotypes above 0.001 were also found in blood.

The CDR3 is 14 residues long. Germline-derived CDR1 and CDR2 are SQVTM and ANQGSEA. Trimming shortened V by 1 base and J by 6 bases, and 12 bases separated the two germline ends. RNA transcripts provided the source from which TCR beta CDR3 regions were amplified. TCR CDR3 underwent first-round RT-PCR with the HTBI primer set. One entry per CDR3 protein results from TCRdb running MiXCR on the multiplex PCR reads. The repertoire holds about 520,000 distinct CDR3 sequences, with roughly a quarter as singletons. V and J are TRBV29-1 and TRBJ2-2, with D unresolved. Source material: blood. This clonotype was obtained from a woman aged 30 to 39 with Graves' ophthalmopathy. CDR3 amino acids: CSVEGAEIAGELFF. CDR3 DNA sequence: TGCAGCGTTGAAGGGGCGGAGATCGCCGGGGAGCTGTTTTTT.